The 19 T cell receptor beta chains below were found in one sample sequenced in a study of shared clonotypes between healthy human individuals. TCRdb's copy holds only in-frame clones and misses some; the assay was immunoSEQ multiplex PCR. The table lists 1.5 million to 2.5 million clones, about 95% of them singletons. Naive-designated CD8 cells lacked CD45RO, were positively enriched for CCR7, and omitted terminally differentiated effector memory CD45RA+ cells. Material for sequencing was naive CD8+ T cells sorted from blood. The receptors were gathered from a man between 18 and 29 years old in good health.

This clone has a single count. J is TRBJ2-6 and V is TRBV5-6; a possible D gene is TRBD1 (6 bases). The CDR3 sequence is 16 residues long. The V gene's germline CDR1 is SGHDT and CDR2 YYEEEE. V lost 4 bases and J 0 bases, leaving 11 bases between the germline ends. CDR3 protein: CASSGGLLSGANVLTF. CDR3 nucleotides: TGTGCCAGCAGCGGGGGCCTCCTCTCTGGGGCCAACGTCCTGACTTTC.

The chain carries TRBV27 and TRBJ1-1, with unresolved D. Trimming shortened V by 2 bases and J by 4 bases, and 11 bases separated the two germline ends. CDR1 is MNHEY, CDR2 SMNVEV, per germline (reference sequence). The CDR3 loop spans 14 amino acids. The CDR3 DNA reads TGTGCCAGCAGTTTAACTAGGGCGAGCACTGAAGCTTTCTTT. Residues: CASSLTRASTEAFF.

The chain couples TRBV10-3 to TRBJ2-7, with TRBD1 as a possible D gene (5 bases). V dropped 2 bases and J dropped 2 bases, with 10 bases sitting between them. CDR1 and CDR2 (germline): ENHRY, SYGVKD. CDR3 length: 14 amino acids. CDR3 coding DNA: TGTGCCATCAGTGAGACCGGACATGCCTACGAGCAGTACTTC. It specifies CAISETGHAYEQYF.

The chain combines TRBV5-4 with TRBJ2-2, with TRBD1 matching 10 bases. CDR1 SGHNT and CDR2 YYREEE come from the germline V gene (reference sequence). This CDR3 is built from 16 residues. The junction had 6 bases not matched to a gene; V was cut back by 2 bases and J by 5 bases. This chain's CDR3 is CASSLPGTGVTGELFF. The CDR3 DNA follows: TGTGCCAGCAGCTTACCCGGGACAGGGGTGACCGGGGAGCTGTTTTTT.

A word on this clone: Other nucleotide sequences in the sample specify the same CDR3. The chain uses TRBV11-2 and TRBJ2-7; D unresolved. Trimming removed 3 bases at V and 2 bases at J, with 11 bases between. Germline CDR1 and CDR2: SGHAT and FQNNGV. This CDR3 has 14 residues. CDR3 region: CASSFGGPTYEQYF. Here the CDR3 DNA reads TGTGCCAGCAGCTTTGGTGGACCCACCTACGAGCAGTACTTC.

This chain links TRBV9 with TRBJ1-3; D gene unclear. This CDR3 contains 14 residues. V shed 3 bases and J shed 0 bases, with 7 bases lying between them. The germline V gene has CDR1 SGDLS and CDR2 YYNGEE. The CDR3 sequence: CASSGYNSGNTIYF. Written as DNA, the CDR3 is TGTGCCAGCAGCGGTTATAACTCTGGAAACACCATATATTTT. The whole variable domain, filled in from reference TRBV9 and TRBJ1-3, reads DSGVTQTPKHLITATGQRVTLRCSPRSGDLSVYWYQQSLDQGLQFLIQYYNGEERAKGNILERFSAQQFPDLHSELNLSSLELGDSALYFCASSGYNSGNTIYFGEGSWLTVV.

The V and J genes are TRBV13 and TRBJ1-2; 11 positions agree with TRBD1. The germline V gene has CDR1 PRHDT and CDR2 FYEKMQ (reference sequence). CDR3 size: 16 residues. Trimming removed 5 bases from V and 4 bases from J; junction bases left unmatched: 9. CDR3 sequence: CASSPLGTGGIYGYTF. DNA of the CDR3: TGTGCCAGCAGCCCCCTAGGGACAGGGGGAATCTATGGCTACACCTTC.

The chain couples TRBV2 to TRBJ1-1; tentative D call: TRBD1 (6 bases). Germline values: CDR1 SNHLY, CDR2 FYNNEI. The CDR3 is 18 residues long. V was trimmed by 3 bases and J by 1 base, leaving 21 bases between them. The CDR3, as DNA: TGTGCCAGCAGTGAGACGGGGGGGGCGTGGGAGGCGAACACTGAAGCTTTCTTT. Protein product: CASSETGGAWEANTEAFF. The full variable domain, completed using reference TRBV2 and TRBJ1-1, is EPEVTQTPSHQVTQMGQEVILRCVPISNHLYFYWYRQILGQKVEFLVSFYNNEISEKSEIFDDQFSVERPDGSNFTLKIRSTKLEDSAMYFCASSETGGAWEANTEAFFGQGTRLTVV.

This chain connects TRBV4-2 to TRBJ2-7, with D possibly TRBD2 on 5 matching bases. Trimming pared 3 bases from V and 0 bases from J, leaving 6 bases between. The CDR3 contains 13 residues. Per germline, CDR1 LGHNA and CDR2 YNFKEQ. CDR3 sequence reads: CASSHGVSYEQYF. CDR3 coding DNA: TGTGCCAGCAGCCACGGGGTCTCCTACGAGCAGTACTTC.

V gene TRBV5-1 combines with J gene TRBJ2-7, with TRBD1 matching over 8 bases. CDR1 is SGHRS, CDR2 YFSETQ, per germline. The CDR3 runs to 14 residues. Trimming at V came to 1 base and at J to 5 bases, leaving 5 bases not matched to a gene. Here the CDR3 reads CASSLSRTGNEQYF. The CDR3 nucleotides read TGCGCCAGCAGCTTGAGCCGGACAGGGAACGAGCAGTACTTC.

The V and J genes are TRBV5-4 and TRBJ1-2, with D tentatively TRBD1 (5 bases). V lost 4 bases to trimming and J lost 8 bases, with 15 bases between them. This CDR3 has 13 residues. Germline V CDR1 and CDR2: SGHNT, YYREEE (reference sequence). The CDR3 DNA follows: TGTGCCAGCAGCCAGGGACTCTACGGGGGCTACACCTTC. It codes for CASSQGLYGGYTF.

This clone was observed a single time. This sequence joins TRBV19 and TRBJ1-5; maybe TRBD1 (6 bases). Germline CDR1 and CDR2: LNHDA and SQIVND (reference sequence). The V end lost 4 bases, the J end lost 9 bases, and 19 bases lay between the germline ends. The CDR3 spans 15 residues. The CDR3 sequence is CASSSQRTGLWPQHF. In DNA, the CDR3 is TGTGCCAGTAGTAGCCAAAGAACAGGGCTCTGGCCCCAGCATTTT.

This clone was detected once. V usage is TRBV5-6 and J usage is TRBJ2-1; possible D gene TRBD2, 7 bases. The V and J ends lost 0 bases and 7 bases respectively, with 17 bases between them. The CDR3 contains 16 residues. Germline V gives CDR1 SGHDT, CDR2 YYEEEE. CDR3: CASSLGGQGRENEQFF. Written as DNA, the CDR3 is TGTGCCAGCAGCTTGGGGGGCCAGGGGAGGGAAAATGAGCAGTTCTTC.

CDR3 nucleotides: TGTGCCATCAGTGAGGTCGCCGGGATTAGCACAGATACGCAGTATTTT. Encoded protein: CAISEVAGISTDTQYF. J is TRBJ2-3 and V is TRBV10-3; D is perhaps TRBD2 (5 bases). Germline V lookup: CDR1 ENHRY, CDR2 SYGVKD. The CDR3 is 16 residues long. V was shortened by 2 bases and J by 0 bases, with 12 bases between the two germline ends.

The J gene is TRBJ2-3, the V gene TRBV4-3; tentative D call: TRBD2 (5 bases). Looked up from germline, CDR1 is LGHNA and CDR2 is YSLEER. The CDR3 has 17 residues. V shed 0 bases and J shed 3 bases, with 16 bases lying between them. The CDR3 loop is CASSQDPGPSGTDTQYF. DNA of the CDR3: TGCGCCAGCAGCCAAGACCCTGGACCGAGCGGAACAGATACGCAGTATTTT.

The chain recombines TRBV7-9 with TRBJ2-3; 7 bases map to TRBD2. Germline assignment: CDR1 SEHNR and CDR2 FQNEAQ (reference sequence). The CDR3 runs to 14 residues. With 6 bases clipped from V and 4 bases from J, the junction kept 7 bases outside the gene matches. In nucleotides, the CDR3 is TGTGCCAGCAGACGGGGGGAGGGCCCAGATACGCAGTATTTT. It translates to CASRRGEGPDTQYF.

J is TRBJ2-7 and V is TRBV4-1; no clear D. The V end lost 1 base, the J end lost 7 bases, and 14 bases lay between the germline ends. This CDR3 contains 14 residues. The germline V gene has CDR1 MGHRA and CDR2 YSYEKL. The CDR3 DNA sequence: TGCGCCAGCAGCCAAGGATTATATGGGTGGGAGCAGTACTTC. Protein: CASSQGLYGWEQYF.

A few counts support this clone. The CDR3 reads CASSLAEAGVNTGELFF. In DNA form, the CDR3 reads TGTGCCAGCAGCTTAGCGGAGGCGGGGGTGAACACCGGGGAGCTGTTTTTT. J is TRBJ2-2 and V is TRBV7-9; the match to TRBD2 covers 7 bases. V lost 0 bases and J lost 1; bases outside the gene matches: 5. This CDR3 is 17 amino acids long. Per the germline V gene, CDR1 is SEHNR and CDR2 is FQNEAQ (reference sequence).

The chain has TRBV2 and TRBJ1-1; D is perhaps TRBD1 (5 bases). CDR3 size: 13 residues. Looked up from germline, CDR1 is SNHLY and CDR2 is FYNNEI. V was clipped by 4 bases and J by 7 bases, with 13 bases between them. The DNA for the CDR3 is TGTGCCAGCAGTGTTCAGGGACCGAATGAAGCTTTCTTT. Its protein product is CASSVQGPNEAFF.